The present T cell receptor beta chain was sequenced within a study of T cell changes during pregnancy in multiple sclerosis (dated by TCRdb to the late 2010s). Regarding the study in general: In women with multiple sclerosis, the researchers looked at how the T cell repertoire shifted as pregnancy progressed.

Libraries came from the immunoSEQ multiplex PCR assay. TCRdb holds this immuneACCESS table with in-frame rearrangements only. Some clones are missing; in checked studies, unresolved V genes explain under half, and the rest has no known cause. The sample table holds 70,000 to 95,000 clones, of which approximately 95% were seen once. The ten largest clones take up roughly 1.7% of the sample. Notes on this clone: The antigen it recognizes is unknown. Within one base of it there is no much larger clone, and no base qualities were kept.

The CDR3 contains 15 residues, cysteine and phenylalanine counted. Only the CDR3 part of the read is kept: 45 bases, read in frame from the first base. As encoded in the germline V gene, CDR1 is SGHVS while CDR2 is FQNEAQ. V gives up 3 bases and J gives up 3 bases, and the segment between their germline ends measures 12 bases. The clonotype was recovered from a female donor in good health, enrolled as a control in a pregnancy study. Sequencing used peripheral blood, obtained after pregnancy. The chain is assembled from TRBV7-8 and TRBJ1-5; the D gene is possibly TRBD1, with 5 bases matching. The CDR3 is CASSLRGFPNQPQHF. The nucleotide sequence is TGTGCCAGCAGCTTGCGGGGCTTCCCCAATCAGCCCCAGCATTTT.